This entry features one T cell receptor beta chain sequence. Antigen specificity is unknown. TCRdb reprocessed the 5' RACE reads and stores each CDR3 protein as one record, lacking DNA. Recorded for this sample: fewer than 550,000 distinct CDR3 sequences. The sample originates from a study of monozygotic twins with inflammatory bowel disease. Study-wide points: IBD patients carried less diverse TCRbeta repertoires (inverse Simpson) than healthy co-twins. Discrimination among different T cell subtypes was not achievable. Treatment differences in immunosuppression may have added variability to the repertoires of patients.

Collection yielded roughly 2.3 ml of blood per donor. This CDR3 comprises 16 residues. CDR1 KGHDR and CDR2 SFDVKD come from the germline V gene. Sequencing used blood. The chain links TRBV24-1 to TRBJ2-2; with no DNA, the TCRdb D assignment of TRBD2 cannot be verified. This clonotype was obtained from a human donor with ulcerative colitis or Crohn's disease, or a healthy co-twin of an affected twin (not recorded which). The CDR3 here is CATSDAGSSWTGELFF.